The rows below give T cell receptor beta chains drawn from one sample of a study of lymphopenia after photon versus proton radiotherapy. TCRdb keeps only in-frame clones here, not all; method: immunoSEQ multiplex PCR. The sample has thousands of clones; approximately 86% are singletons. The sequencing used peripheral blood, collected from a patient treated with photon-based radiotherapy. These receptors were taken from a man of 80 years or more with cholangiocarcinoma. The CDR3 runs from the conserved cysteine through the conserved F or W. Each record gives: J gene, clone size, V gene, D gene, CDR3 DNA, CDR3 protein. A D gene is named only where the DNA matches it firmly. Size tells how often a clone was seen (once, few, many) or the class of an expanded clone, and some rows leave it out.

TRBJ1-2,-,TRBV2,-,TGTGCCAGCAGCCCGAGGGGGGGAACTGGCTACACCTTC,CASSPRGGTGYTF
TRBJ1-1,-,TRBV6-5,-,TGTGCCAGCAGCCCCTTGGCAGGGGCGAACACTGAAGCTTTCTTT,CASSPLAGANTEAFF
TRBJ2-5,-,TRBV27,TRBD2,TGTGCCAGCAGTCTGACTAGCGGGGGGGCAGAGACCCAGTACTTC,CASSLTSGGAETQYF
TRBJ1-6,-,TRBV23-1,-,TGCGCCAGCAGTCAATCAGATTCACCCCTCCACTTT,CASSQSDSPLHF
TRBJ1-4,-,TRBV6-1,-,TGTGCCAGCAGCTCCCGTTCAACTAATGAAAAACTGTTTTTT,CASSSRSTNEKLFF
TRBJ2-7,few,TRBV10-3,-,TGTGCCATCAGAAGGGTTGGCGAGCAGTACTTC,CAIRRVGEQYF
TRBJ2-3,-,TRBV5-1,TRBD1,TGCGCCAGCAGCTCGGGGACAGATTCGGCAGATACGCAGTATTTT,CASSSGTDSADTQYF
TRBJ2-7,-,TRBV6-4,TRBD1,TGTGCCAGCAGCCAGGGACAGGGCACCGGCGAGCAGTACTTC,CASSQGQGTGEQYF
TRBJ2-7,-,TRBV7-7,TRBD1,TGTGCTAGCAGCACCGGACAGGGGGCGGGCGAGCAGTACTTC,CASSTGQGAGEQYF
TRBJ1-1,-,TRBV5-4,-,TGTGCCAGCACCGAAGGGGACCCCCGGAACACTGAAGCTTTCTTT,CASTEGDPRNTEAFF
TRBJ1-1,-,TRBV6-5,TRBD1,TGTGCCAGCAGTTACCGACAGGGAATAACTGAAGCTTTCTTT,CASSYRQGITEAFF
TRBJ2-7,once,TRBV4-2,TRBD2,TGTGCCAGCAGCTCCCTCGTACCGGGACTAGCGGGATACGAGCAGTACTTC,CASSSLVPGLAGYEQYF
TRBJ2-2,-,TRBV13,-,TGTGCCAGCAGCTCCTTTTATAGGACGATGAACACCGGGGAGCTGTTTTTT,CASSSFYRTMNTGELFF
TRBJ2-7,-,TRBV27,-,TGTGCCAGCAGTTTATCTTTAGACTACGAGCAGTACTTC,CASSLSLDYEQYF
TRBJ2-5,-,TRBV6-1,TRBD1,TGTGCCAGCAGTGAACTAGGGACAGGGCAAGAGACCCAGTACTTC,CASSELGTGQETQYF
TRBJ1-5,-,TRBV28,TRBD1,TGTGCCAGCAGTTTGAGGACAGGAGGTATGGGCAATCAGCCCCAGCATTTT,CASSLRTGGMGNQPQHF
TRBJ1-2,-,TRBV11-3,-,TGTGCCAGCAGCTCCCCCGACGAGTACTATGGCTACACCTTC,CASSSPDEYYGYTF
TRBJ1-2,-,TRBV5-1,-,TGCGCCAGCAGCCCTGGTGAGCCCGCGTATGGCTACACCTTC,CASSPGEPAYGYTF
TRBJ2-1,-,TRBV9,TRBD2,TGTGCCAGCAGCGTAGTCGGGGGGGCCCACAATGAGCAGTTCTTC,CASSVVGGAHNEQFF
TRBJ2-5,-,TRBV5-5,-,TGTGCCAGCAGCTTGCAAGGCAGGGCCCAGTACTTC,CASSLQGRAQYF
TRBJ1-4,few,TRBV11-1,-,TGTGCCAGCAGCTTGCGCAGGGAGGATGAAAAACTGTTTTTT,CASSLRREDEKLFF
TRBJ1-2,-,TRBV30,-,TGTGCCTCTCAAAAATATGGCTACACCTTC,CASQKYGYTF
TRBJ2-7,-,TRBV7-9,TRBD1,TGTGCCAGCAGCGACCACGACAGGGAGAACCCCTACGAGCAGTACTTC,CASSDHDRENPYEQYF
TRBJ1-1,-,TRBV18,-,TGTGCCAGCTCGCAGGGTTTGTCTGAAGCTTTCTTT,CASSQGLSEAFF
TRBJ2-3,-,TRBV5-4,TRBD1,TGTGCCAGCAGCTTGGAGGGGGCCGCAGATACGCAGTATTTT,CASSLEGAADTQYF
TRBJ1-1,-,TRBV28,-,TGTGCCAGCAGTCCACACCTCGGCATCACTGAAGCTTTCTTT,CASSPHLGITEAFF
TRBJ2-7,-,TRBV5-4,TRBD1,TGTGCCAGCAGCAGGGACAGGGGTTCCGAGCAGTACTTC,CASSRDRGSEQYF
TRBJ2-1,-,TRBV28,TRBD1,TGTGCCAGCAGTACAGGGGACAATGAGCAGTTCTTC,CASSTGDNEQFF
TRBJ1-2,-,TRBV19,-,TGTGCCAGTAGTATGGGTCGCAACTATGGCTACACCTTC,CASSMGRNYGYTF
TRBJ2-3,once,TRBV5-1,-,TGCGCCAGCAGCTTGTCTGATGTAGTGTCAGATACGCAGTATTTT,CASSLSDVVSDTQYF
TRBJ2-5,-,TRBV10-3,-,TGTGCCGCAGGGGAGACCCAGTACTTC,CAAGETQYF